This T cell receptor (beta chain) was documented in a study of blood T cell repertoires in COVID-19. Across the whole study: Samples of COVID-19 (acute and convalescent) were obtained from the United States, Italy and Spain. The analysed material was cDNA or gDNA that came from T cells, B-cell-depleted T cells, or PBMCs.

In the source study's methods: Scientists estimated how many nucleated cells there were by amplifying reference gene primers. Sequencing was performed with immunoSEQ multiplex PCR; in TCRdb, only in-frame clones are kept and a portion is missing. V, J and clone size derive from that table, while D and trimming were established from the DNA sequence. The repertoire holds tens of thousands of clones, under 80% seen once, with over 25% in the top ten. There are 13 residues in the CDR3. CDR1 is ENHRY, CDR2 SYGVKD, per germline. Deletions cut 3 bases from V and 7 bases from J, with 11 bases between. The specimen sequenced was peripheral blood. The gene calls are TRBV10-3 and TRBJ2-3, with D perhaps TRBD1 (5 bases). The receptor was isolated from a woman of 80 years or more with active or convalescent COVID-19. In DNA form, the CDR3 reads TGTGCCATCAGTGACGACAGCACCTATACGCAGTATTTT. This gives the protein CAISDDSTYTQYF.